This T cell receptor (beta chain) came from a study of T-cell reconstitution after alpha-beta-depleted transplantation in children. General observations from the study: The authors attributed T-cell counts and diversity one year after transplant mostly to newly produced T cells. Recipient T cells and thymic progenitors that survived were the source of the high TCRbeta diversity seen at day 60 in some patients. Reportedly, only several hundred clones from non-depleted graft cells drove alpha-beta T-cell counts at about two months.

Note on this clonotype: Its antigen is as yet unknown.

As it was prepared, the TCRbeta library received unique molecular identifiers. A single record per CDR3 protein comes from TCRdb applying MiXCR to the PCR reads. The repertoire holds a few hundred thousand distinct CDR3 sequences, with 10% to 15% as singletons. This CDR3 is built from 15 residues. Germline CDR1 is MRHNA and CDR2 is SNTAGT. V gave up 4 bases and J gave up 5 bases, with 18 bases separating them. The chain uses TRBV6-4 and TRBJ2-7, with D tentatively TRBD1 (7 bases). The receptor was derived from a male patient aged 5 to 17 who had a stem cell transplant for acute myeloid leukemia, so the T cells may come from the graft donor. The material was PBMCs, mostly from graft donor cells, obtained 360 days after TCRalphabeta/CD19-depleted stem cell transplant. CDR3 loop: CASSGRYRGGHEQYF. CDR3 in DNA: TGTGCCAGCAGTGGCCGATACAGGGGAGGCCACGAGCAGTACTTC.